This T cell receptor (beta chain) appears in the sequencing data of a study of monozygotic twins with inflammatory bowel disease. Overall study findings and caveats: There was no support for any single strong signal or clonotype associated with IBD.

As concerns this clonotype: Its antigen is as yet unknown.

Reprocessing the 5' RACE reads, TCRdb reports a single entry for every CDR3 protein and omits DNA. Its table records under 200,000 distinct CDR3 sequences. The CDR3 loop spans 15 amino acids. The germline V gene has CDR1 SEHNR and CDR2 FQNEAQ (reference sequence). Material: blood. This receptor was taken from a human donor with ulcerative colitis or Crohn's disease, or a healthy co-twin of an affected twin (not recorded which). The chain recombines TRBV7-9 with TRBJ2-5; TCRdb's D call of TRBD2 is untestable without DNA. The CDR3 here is CASSSNTAGMETQYF.